The source of this T cell receptor beta chain is a study of patients and donors after allogeneic stem cell transplantation. This clonotype was detected ten times or more. Using its own MiXCR run on the RT-PCR reads, TCRdb lists one record per CDR3 protein. The sample consists of tens of thousands of distinct CDR3 sequences, 4% to 5% of them appearing once. CDR3 size: 11 residues. Germline values: CDR1 SQVTM, CDR2 ANQGSEA. The V and J ends lost 7 bases and 7 bases respectively, with 10 bases between them. The V call is TRBV29-1, the J call TRBJ1-4; D is ambiguous. Source material: blood, either unsorted or a sorted T cell fraction (not recorded which). This clonotype was sampled from a human donor who was either an allogeneic HSCT recipient or a stem cell or donor lymphocyte infusion donor (not recorded which). It is not recorded whose cells these are; they may come from a transplant donor. DNA for the CDR3: TGCAGCGGAGAGTGGGCTGAAAAACTGTTTTTT. This codes for CSGEWAEKLFF.